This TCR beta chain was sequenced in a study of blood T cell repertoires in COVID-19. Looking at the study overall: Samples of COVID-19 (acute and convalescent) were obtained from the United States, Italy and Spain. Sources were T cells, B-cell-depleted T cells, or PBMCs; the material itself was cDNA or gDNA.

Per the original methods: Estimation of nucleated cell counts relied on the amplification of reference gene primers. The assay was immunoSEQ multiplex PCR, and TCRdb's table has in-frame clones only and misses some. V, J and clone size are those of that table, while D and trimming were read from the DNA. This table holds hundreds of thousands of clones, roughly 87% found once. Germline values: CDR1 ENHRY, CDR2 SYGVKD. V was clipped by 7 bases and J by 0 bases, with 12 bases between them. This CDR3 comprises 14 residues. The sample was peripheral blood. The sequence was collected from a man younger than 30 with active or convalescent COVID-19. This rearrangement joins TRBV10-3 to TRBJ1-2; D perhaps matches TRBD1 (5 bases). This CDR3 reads CAITGGGPNYGYTF. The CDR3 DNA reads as TGTGCCATCACCGGGGGAGGTCCTAACTATGGCTACACCTTC.